These 24 T cell receptor beta chains came from one sample sequenced in a study of cytomegalovirus exposure and HLA in healthy donors. TCRdb's table, derived via immunoSEQ multiplex PCR, lists solely in-frame clones and lacks some. The sample consists of about 360,000 clones, roughly 85% of them appearing once. Sequencing was carried out using PBMCs. Receptors originate from a woman between 18 and 29 years old in good health and CMV-seronegative.

The rearrangement links TRBV11-2 to TRBJ1-6, with D perhaps matching TRBD1 (5 bases). The CDR3 contains 16 residues. V was clipped by 1 base and J by 0 bases, with 7 bases between them. The V gene's germline CDR1 is SGHAT and CDR2 FQNNGV. The CDR3 is CASSLGTGSYNSPLHF. The CDR3 nucleotides read TGTGCCAGCAGCTTAGGAACAGGCTCCTATAATTCACCCCTCCACTTT.

This chain links TRBV6-6 with TRBJ1-2; 8 bases map to TRBD1. In germline, CDR1 is MNHNY, CDR2 SVGAGI (reference sequence). The CDR3 is 14 amino acids. V shed 6 bases and J 8 bases; nucleotides not matched to a gene: 11. The DNA for the CDR3 is TGTGCCAGCAGAACGACAGGGGAGGAATGGGGCTACACCTTC. Amino acids: CASRTTGEEWGYTF.

The rearrangement uses TRBV2 and TRBJ2-1; possible D gene TRBD1, 5 bases. Per the germline V gene, CDR1 is SNHLY and CDR2 is FYNNEI. V dropped 7 bases and J dropped 7 bases, with 8 bases sitting between them. This CDR3 region has 11 residues. The CDR3 DNA reads TGTGCCAGCAATGGACATAATGAGCAGTTCTTC. It specifies CASNGHNEQFF. Looking up the rest from reference TRBV2 and TRBJ2-1 gives the full variable domain: EPEVTQTPSHQVTQMGQEVILRCVPISNHLYFYWYRQILGQKVEFLVSFYNNEISEKSEIFDDQFSVERPDGSNFTLKIRSTKLEDSAMYFCASNGHNEQFFGPGTRLTVL.

The chain recombines TRBV6-1 with TRBJ1-6; tentatively, D is TRBD1 (6 bases). Trimming removed 5 bases at V and 7 bases at J, with 15 bases between. The germline V gene encodes CDR1 MNHNS and CDR2 SASEGT. CDR3 length: 15 amino acids. The CDR3 is CASSSRPTGNSPLHF. Written as DNA, the CDR3 is TGTGCCAGCAGTTCACGCCCTACAGGGAATTCACCCCTCCACTTT.

V is TRBV30 and J is TRBJ2-5, with 11 bases aligning to TRBD2. This CDR3 is built from 14 residues. Per the germline V gene, CDR1 is GTSNPN and CDR2 is SVGIG (reference sequence). The V gene end was trimmed by 4 bases and the J gene end by 4 bases; junction bases not matched to a gene: 5. CDR3: CAWTSGGQGETQYF. CDR3 nucleotides: TGTGCCTGGACTAGCGGGGGGCAAGGAGAGACCCAGTACTTC. Together with reference TRBV30 and TRBJ2-5, the CDR3 gives the full variable domain: SQTIHQWPATLVQPVGSPLSLECTVEGTSNPNLYWYRQAAGRGLQLLFYSVGIGQISSEVPQNLSASRPQDRQFILSSKKLLLSDSGFYLCAWTSGGQGETQYFGPGTRLLVL.

The chain combines TRBV5-1 with TRBJ2-1, with D tentatively TRBD2 (6 bases). CDR3 length equals 14 residues. Germline loops: CDR1 SGHRS, CDR2 YFSETQ. The ends were cut back, 3 bases at V and 9 bases at J, with 16 bases in the middle. The CDR3 region has the DNA TGCGCCAGCAGCTCCGGACTATTGGGGGGTGAGCAGTTCTTC. Its translation: CASSSGLLGGEQFF.

The rearrangement joins TRBV9 to TRBJ2-1; D gene uncertain. Trimming left V 0 bases short and J 2 bases short, with 9 bases between. This CDR3 contains 15 residues. CDR1 is SGDLS, CDR2 YYNGEE, per germline. The CDR3 spells CASSVVDFTYNEQFF. CDR3 DNA: TGTGCCAGCAGCGTAGTAGACTTTACCTACAATGAGCAGTTCTTC.

V gene TRBV5-4 combines with J gene TRBJ2-1, with D unclear. The CDR3 runs to 13 residues. Germline V gene lookup returns CDR1 SGHNT and CDR2 YYREEE (reference sequence). With 4 bases removed from V and 4 bases from J, the gap between germline ends came to 9 bases. CDR3 DNA sequence: TGTGCCAGCAGCCCCGCCGGTTACAATGAGCAGTTCTTC. Its translation: CASSPAGYNEQFF.

This chain joins TRBV11-2 and TRBJ2-5; the match to TRBD2 covers 8 bases. The CDR3 extends over 14 amino acids. CDR1 SGHAT and CDR2 FQNNGV come from the germline V gene. V trimming: 3 bases; J trimming: 5 bases; junction bases outside the gene matches: 5. The CDR3 is CASSLAGGGETQYF. In DNA form, the CDR3 reads TGTGCCAGCAGCTTGGCAGGCGGGGGGGAGACCCAGTACTTC.

This rearrangement joins TRBV7-2 to TRBJ1-2; D unresolved. The CDR3 sequence is 14 residues long. The ends were cut back, 5 bases at V and 2 bases at J, with 12 bases in the middle. The germline V gene encodes CDR1 SGHTA and CDR2 FQGNSA. This CDR3 reads CASSPSGQNYGYTF. For the CDR3, the DNA is TGTGCCAGCAGCCCCTCAGGCCAGAACTATGGCTACACCTTC.

The chain joins TRBV9 to TRBJ1-6, with 7 bases identical to TRBD1. Germline CDR1 reads SGDLS; CDR2 reads YYNGEE. J lost 0 bases, V lost 0 bases, and 3 bases had no gene match. The CDR3 length is 17 residues. The CDR3 DNA sequence: TGTGCCAGCAGCGTAGAAGGGGGCTTCTCCTATAATTCACCCCTCCACTTT. This codes for CASSVEGGFSYNSPLHF.

V and J are TRBV21-1 and TRBJ2-1; TRBD2 reflects the table's D call only, with no check against the DNA. TRBV21-1 is a pseudogene. The CDR3 spans 18 residues. The CDR3 here is CASSTHPTKGSSYNEQFF. The CDR3 region has the DNA TGTGCCAGCAGCACACACCCTACGAAAGGGAGCTCCTACAATGAGCAGTTCTTC.

This chain's CDR3 is CASSEGGQRISFF. As DNA, the CDR3 is TGCGCCAGCAGTGAGGGAGGACAGCGCATTTCTTTCTTT. J is TRBJ1-1 and V is TRBV10-1; a weak D match, TRBD1 (6 bases). This CDR3 is built from 13 residues. CDR1 is WNHNN and CDR2 is SYGVQD in the germline V gene (reference sequence). The V end lost 2 bases, the J end lost 12 bases, and 16 bases lay between the germline ends.

The genes are TRBV29-1 and TRBJ2-7; a possible D gene is TRBD2 (6 bases). Germline CDR1 SQVTM, CDR2 ANQGSEA. Trimming removed 4 bases at V and 2 bases at J, with 24 bases between. The CDR3 has 17 residues. CDR3 in amino acids: CSVGGTSSGRTAYEQYF. CDR3 nucleotide sequence: TGCAGCGTTGGTGGTACTAGCTCCGGACGAACCGCCTACGAGCAGTACTTC.

J is TRBJ1-2 and V is TRBV28; 10 bases are a match to TRBD1. J gave up 3 bases and V 4 bases, and 14 bases lay outside the gene matches. Germline V lookup: CDR1 MDHEN, CDR2 SYDVKM. The CDR3 totals 18 residues. For the CDR3, the DNA is TGTGCCAGCAGTTCCCGTCGGGGGAGACAGGGGGCCTACTATGGCTACACCTTC. Protein product: CASSSRRGRQGAYYGYTF.

This clone has more than one count but fewer than ten. The chain joins TRBV6-4 to TRBJ2-1, with a tentative D call TRBD2 (5 bases). The germline CDR1 and CDR2 sequences are MRHNA and SNTAGT. The V gene lost 0 bases and the J gene lost 6 bases, with 6 bases spanning the gap. The CDR3 sequence is 13 residues long. The CDR3 nucleotides read TGTGCCAGCAGTGACTCGGCGGGCAATGAGCAGTTCTTC. Translated, it gives CASSDSAGNEQFF.

The chain is built from TRBV29-1 and TRBJ2-5; 11 bases fit TRBD2. Unmatched junction bases numbered 9, after V lost 1 base and J lost 2 bases. This CDR3 has 17 residues. CDR1 and CDR2 (germline): SQVTM, ANQGSEA. The CDR3 DNA sequence: TGCAGCGTTGAAGGAATAGCGGGAGGGCCAGATCAAGAGACCCAGTACTTC. Its protein is CSVEGIAGGPDQETQYF.

This clone has a single count. This chain joins TRBV4-1 and TRBJ2-5, with 7 bases aligning to TRBD2. This CDR3 comprises 14 residues. V lost 1 base, J lost 4 bases, and 3 bases stayed unmatched. Germline CDR1 MGHRA, CDR2 YSYEKL. The DNA for the CDR3 is TGCGCCAGCAGCCAAGGCGGGGGTGCAGAGACCCAGTACTTC. Residues: CASSQGGGAETQYF.

This chain joins TRBV13 and TRBJ2-3; 8 nucleotides match TRBD2. V trimming: 3 bases; J trimming: 2 bases; junction bases outside the gene matches: 4. Germline assignment: CDR1 PRHDT and CDR2 FYEKMQ (reference sequence). The CDR3 runs 15 residues. CDR3 coding DNA: TGTGCCAGCAGCTTTGACGGGGGGGTCACAGATACGCAGTATTTT. It is translated as CASSFDGGVTDTQYF.

This chain links TRBV2 with TRBJ2-5, with a weak D call TRBD1 (5 bases). The germline CDR1 and CDR2 sequences are SNHLY and FYNNEI. CDR3 length: 14 amino acids. The V and J ends lost 11 bases and 1 base respectively, with 17 bases between them. Here the CDR3 DNA reads TGTGCCGGCAAACAGGAGAATCTCCAAGAGACCCAGTACTTC. This codes for CAGKQENLQETQYF.

The gene calls are TRBV28 and TRBJ2-7, with no clear D. The CDR3 has 11 residues. The V gene's germline CDR1 is MDHEN and CDR2 SYDVKM. V was clipped by 4 bases and J by 6 bases, with 7 bases between them. CDR3 region: CASSSLREQYF. CDR3 nucleotides: TGTGCCAGCAGTTCCCTTCGCGAGCAGTACTTC.

This rearrangement joins TRBV5-6 to TRBJ2-1, with 9 bases lining up with TRBD2. The V segment lost 3 bases and the J segment 0 bases; nucleotides outside the gene matches: 7. The germline CDR1 and CDR2 sequences are SGHDT and YYEEEE. The CDR3 has 17 amino acids. The CDR3 loop is CASSYGTSPSSYNEQFF. CDR3 DNA: TGTGCCAGCAGCTATGGGACTAGCCCTAGCTCCTACAATGAGCAGTTCTTC. Looking up the rest from reference TRBV5-6 and TRBJ2-1 gives the full variable domain: DAGVTQSPTHLIKTRGQQVTLRCSPKSGHDTVSWYQQALGQGPQFIFQYYEEEERQRGNFPDRFSGHQFPNYSSELNVNALLLGDSALYLCASSYGTSPSSYNEQFFGPGTRLTVL.

The chain has TRBV7-7 and TRBJ2-1, with 8 bases matching TRBD2. The length of the CDR3 is 14 residues. CDR1 and CDR2 (germline): SSHAT, FNYEAQ (reference sequence). The J segment lost 5 bases and the V segment lost 4 bases, leaving 4 bases of the junction unmatched. DNA for the CDR3: TGTGCCAGCAGCTCGGAACTAGCGGACAATGAGCAGTTCTTC. This gives the protein CASSSELADNEQFF.

The chain joins TRBV19 to TRBJ1-5; possibly TRBD1 for D (6 bases). V shed 3 bases and J shed 3 bases, with 18 bases lying between them. Germline CDR1 and CDR2: LNHDA and SQIVND (reference sequence). The CDR3 sequence is 17 residues long. This CDR3 is CASSMSTRGGLNQPQHF. In DNA form, the CDR3 reads TGTGCCAGTAGTATGTCCACTCGGGGGGGCCTCAATCAGCCCCAGCATTTT.